This T cell receptor beta chain was found in a study of identical twins. This CDR3 is 16 amino acids long. The V gene end was trimmed by 4 bases and the J gene end by 7 bases; junction bases not matched to a gene: 10. Germline CDR1 is KGHDR and CDR2 is SFDVKD. This clonotype showed up many times. TCRdb re-called the 5' RACE reads through MiXCR, storing one row per CDR3 protein. The sample shows 150,000 or so distinct CDR3 sequences, under 4.5% of them seen only once. Sequences were obtained from memory T cells sorted from blood. The chain uses TRBV24-1 and TRBJ2-1; 9 bases agree with TRBD1. The receptor comes from a man younger than 35 in good health. The CDR3 DNA sequence: TGTGCCACCAGTGAGCCACGGGACAGGGCGGGAAATGAGCAGTTCTTC. This translates into CATSEPRDRAGNEQFF.